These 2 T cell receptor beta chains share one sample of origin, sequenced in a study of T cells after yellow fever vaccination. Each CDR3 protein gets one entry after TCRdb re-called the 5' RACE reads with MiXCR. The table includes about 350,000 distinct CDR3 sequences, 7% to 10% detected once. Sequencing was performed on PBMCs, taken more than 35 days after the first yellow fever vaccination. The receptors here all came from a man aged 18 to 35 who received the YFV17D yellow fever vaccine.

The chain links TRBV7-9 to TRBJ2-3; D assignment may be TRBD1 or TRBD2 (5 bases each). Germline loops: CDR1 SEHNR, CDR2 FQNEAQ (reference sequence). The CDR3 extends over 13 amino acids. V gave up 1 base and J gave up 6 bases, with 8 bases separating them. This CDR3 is CASSLGDRDTQYF. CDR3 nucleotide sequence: TGTGCCAGCAGCTTAGGGGACCGCGATACGCAGTATTTT. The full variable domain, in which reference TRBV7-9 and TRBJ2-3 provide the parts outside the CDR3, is DTGVSQNPRHKITKRGQNVTFRCDPISEHNRLYWYRQTLGQGPEFLTYFQNEAQLEKSRLLSDRFSAERPKGSFSTLEIQRTEQGDSAMYLCASSLGDRDTQYFGPGTRLTVL.

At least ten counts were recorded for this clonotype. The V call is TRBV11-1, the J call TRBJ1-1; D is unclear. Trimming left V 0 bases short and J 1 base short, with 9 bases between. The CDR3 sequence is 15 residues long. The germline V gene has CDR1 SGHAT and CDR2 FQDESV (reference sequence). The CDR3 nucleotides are TGTGCCAGCAGCTTAGCTAGGACGGCGAACACTGAAGCTTTCTTT. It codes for CASSLARTANTEAFF.